This entry concerns a single T cell receptor (beta chain). The entry originates in a study of shared clonotypes between healthy human individuals. Naive CD8 cells comprised CD45RO-negative, CCR7-positively selected cells, excluding terminally differentiated effector memory CD45RA+ cells. This CDR3 has 15 residues. With 3 bases removed from V and 2 bases from J, the gap between germline ends came to 14 bases. Germline V gene lookup returns CDR1 LNHDA and CDR2 SQIVND (reference sequence). Clones were read by immunoSEQ multiplex PCR, and TCRdb kept only the in-frame ones, dropping some. Here the sample spans millions of clones, around 96% being singletons.

The sample consisted of naive CD8+ T cells sorted from blood. The chain links TRBV19 to TRBJ2-7; the D call may be TRBD1 or TRBD2 (5 bases each). The clonotype was recovered from a man in his late teens or twenties in good health. CDR3 bases: TGTGCCAGTAGTATGTCTCAGGGAGCAACCTACGAGCAGTACTTC. Translating it yields CASSMSQGATYEQYF.